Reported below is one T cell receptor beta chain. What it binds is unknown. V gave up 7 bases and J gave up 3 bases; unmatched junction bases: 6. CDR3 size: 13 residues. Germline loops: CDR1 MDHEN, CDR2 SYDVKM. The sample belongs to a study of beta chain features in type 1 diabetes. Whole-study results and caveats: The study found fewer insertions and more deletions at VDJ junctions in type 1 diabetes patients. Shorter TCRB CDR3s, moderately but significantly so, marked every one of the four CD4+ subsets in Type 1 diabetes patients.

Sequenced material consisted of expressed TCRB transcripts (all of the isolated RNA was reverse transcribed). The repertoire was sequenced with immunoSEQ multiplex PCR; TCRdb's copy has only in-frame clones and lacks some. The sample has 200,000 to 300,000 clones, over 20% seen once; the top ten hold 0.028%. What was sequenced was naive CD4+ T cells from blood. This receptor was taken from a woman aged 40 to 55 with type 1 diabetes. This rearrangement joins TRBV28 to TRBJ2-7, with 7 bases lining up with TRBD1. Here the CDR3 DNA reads TGTGCCAGCACCCTGGGACAGAACTACGAGCAGTACTTC. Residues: CASTLGQNYEQYF. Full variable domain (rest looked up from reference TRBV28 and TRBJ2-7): DVKVTQSSRYLVKRTGEKVFLECVQDMDHENMFWYRQDPGLGLRLIYFSYDVKMKEKGDIPEGYSVSREKKERFSLILESASTNQTSMYLCASTLGQNYEQYFGPGTRLTVT.